One sample yielded the 3 T cell receptor beta chains listed below, sequenced in a study of T cell responses to AZD1222 COVID-19 vaccine. The protocol was immunoSEQ multiplex PCR, while the TCRdb copy is restricted to in-frame clones and leaves out a portion. Counted here are approximately 80,000 clones, approximately 90% occurring once; the ten biggest clones make up 25% to 30%. This sample comprised peripheral blood, obtained 28 days after the second AZD1222 dose. The receptor source for this set is an adult who received the AZD1222 COVID-19 vaccine.

The sample holds one count of this clone. This sequence joins TRBV28 and TRBJ1-5; 8 bases fit TRBD1. The trim removed 6 bases at V and 3 bases at J, leaving 4 bases unmatched. There are 14 residues in the CDR3. Looked up from germline, CDR1 is MDHEN and CDR2 is SYDVKM. The CDR3: CASRSGGFNQPQHF. The CDR3 region has the DNA TGTGCCAGCAGGTCAGGGGGCTTCAATCAGCCCCAGCATTTT.

V usage is TRBV6-5 and J usage is TRBJ2-7; TRBD1 matches at 8 bases. V gave up 6 bases and J gave up 4 bases; unmatched junction bases: 5. Germline CDR1 and CDR2: MNHEY and SVGAGI. The CDR3 consists of 13 residues. CDR3 loop: CASSYHRGYEQYF. The CDR3 nucleotides are TGTGCCAGCAGCTATCACAGGGGGTACGAGCAGTACTTC.

This clone was observed once. The V gene is TRBV7-9, the J gene TRBJ1-1, with D tentatively TRBD1 (5 bases). Germline CDR1 and CDR2: SEHNR and FQNEAQ (reference sequence). Trimming pared 4 bases from V and 0 bases from J, leaving 9 bases between. CDR3 size: 14 residues. The CDR3 DNA reads TGTGCCAGCAGCTCACAGGTTCTGAACACTGAAGCTTTCTTT. Translated, it gives CASSSQVLNTEAFF.